This passage covers 7 T cell receptor beta chains from one sample sequenced in a study of Ad26.COV2.S vaccination and SARS-CoV-2 variants. Using immunoSEQ multiplex PCR, the repertoire was profiled, and TCRdb retains in-frame clones only, with some absent. The profile shows some 350,000 clones, 92% of them singletons. The specimen was peripheral blood, collected after recovery from COVID-19. The source of these receptors is a human donor who had recovered from COVID-19.

This clone was picked up one time. J is TRBJ2-2 and V is TRBV5-1; D is undetermined. The CDR3 has 15 amino acids. Germline CDR1 is SGHRS and CDR2 is YFSETQ. V gave up 0 bases and J gave up 0 bases, with 6 bases separating them. CDR3 coding DNA: TGCGCCAGCAGCTTGGACACACCGAACACCGGGGAGCTGTTTTTT. Translated: CASSLDTPNTGELFF.

The rearrangement joins TRBV6-5 to TRBJ2-7; TRBD1 is a possible D gene (6 bases). CDR1 MNHEY and CDR2 SVGAGI come from the germline V gene. This CDR3 is built from 14 residues. Trimming took off 0 bases at V and 2 bases at J, with 8 bases between the two ends. The CDR3 is CASSYSRTAYEQYF. Here the CDR3 DNA reads TGTGCCAGCAGTTACTCGAGGACAGCCTACGAGCAGTACTTC.

The chain links TRBV7-9 to TRBJ1-1; the D gene is possibly TRBD1 (6 bases). The V end was cut by 11 bases, the J end by 3 bases, with 16 bases between. The CDR3 is 13 amino acids. Germline V gene sequence: CDR1 SEHNR, CDR2 FQNEAQ (reference sequence). The CDR3 DNA is TGTGCCGGCAACAGGGACACGGACACTGAAGCTTTCTTT. Protein: CAGNRDTDTEAFF.

This rearrangement joins TRBV6-2 or TRBV6-3 to TRBJ2-7, with D perhaps matching TRBD1 (6 bases). The V end was cut by 6 bases, the J end by 3 bases, with 12 bases between. This CDR3 comprises 13 residues. Germline CDR1 and CDR2: MNHEY and SVGEGT. CDR3 nucleotide sequence: TGTGCCAGCAGCCGGACAGAGGGCTACGAGCAGTACTTC. It is translated as CASSRTEGYEQYF.

The chain links TRBV6-2 or TRBV6-3 to TRBJ2-2; maybe TRBD2 (5 bases). V was trimmed by 6 bases and J by 0 bases, leaving 11 bases between them. The CDR3 is made up of 15 amino acids. Germline assignment: CDR1 MNHEY and CDR2 SVGEGT. CDR3 amino acids: CASSPLVANTGELFF. The CDR3 region has the DNA TGTGCCAGCAGCCCACTAGTCGCGAACACCGGGGAGCTGTTTTTT.

The V call is TRBV6-5, the J call TRBJ1-2, with D possibly matching TRBD1 (6 bases). Germline CDR1 and CDR2: MNHEY and SVGAGI. There are 12 residues in the CDR3. V shed 10 bases and J shed 2 bases, with 11 bases lying between them. CDR3 coding DNA: TGTGCCACTAGGGGGGGGAACTATGGCTACACCTTC. It is translated as CATRGGNYGYTF.

The rearrangement joins TRBV12-5 to TRBJ2-1, with D possibly TRBD1 on 5 matching bases. The germline gives CDR1 LGHNT, CDR2 FRNRAP. With 5 bases removed from V and 5 bases from J, the gap between germline ends came to 16 bases. This CDR3 spans 15 amino acids. CDR3 loop: CASGKTPGYDNEQFF. The CDR3 DNA reads as TGTGCTAGTGGTAAGACCCCAGGGTATGACAATGAGCAGTTCTTC.